This T cell receptor beta chain originates from a study of T cells after yellow fever vaccination (dated by TCRdb to between 2018 and 2020). Study-level background: The SMART-Seq v4 Ultra Low Input RNA kit was used to prepare libraries from fractions with low cell numbers. To track T-cell clones before and after primary and booster YFV17D yellow fever vaccination, bulk TCR alpha and beta repertoires were sequenced longitudinally. The cohort comprised two healthy male donors, one aged 18 to 30 and one aged 30 to 39 years. Blood was drawn at multiple timepoints before and after primary and secondary immunization, with bulk PBMC replicates and cell subsets isolated.

The meaning of the sample's treatment or condition label: live attenuated yellow fever vaccine strain. A standard Ficoll-Paque protocol was used to isolate PBMCs from peripheral blood. CD4 and CD8 T-cell fractions were isolated with Dynabeads CD4 and CD8 positive selection kits. RNA was extracted with TriZol from bulk PBMCs, CD4 and CD8 fractions, and dextramer-positive and dextramer-negative fractions. Sequenced on an Illumina NovaSeq 6000. Synthesis of TCR cDNA relied on 5'RACE template switching, a step that introduced a universal primer site along with unique molecular identifiers. Priming for cDNA synthesis came from both the TCR alpha and TCR beta constant segments. Library amplification used two PCR steps, and the second PCR step added sample barcodes and sequencing adapters. Sequencing of the libraries was done on either Illumina HiSeq 2500 (2x100 bp) or NovaSeq (2x150 bp). Per the source publication's procedure: Demultiplexing of reads and collapsing into UMI consensus sequences were performed with MIGEC, and V(D)J alignment was carried out with MiXCR. Vaccine-responding clonotypes were identified with edgeR using replicate PBMC samples, with FDR below 0.01 and a log2 fold change above 5 up to day 15 being required. Each bulk clonotype received a CD4 or CD8 identity based on whether the sequenced CD4 or CD8 repertoire contained that clonotype at higher abundance. TCRdb's own reprocessing of the public reads used fastp at Q25 and MiXCR and kept productive beta chains. CDR3 protein duplicates are merged, each entry listing the most common genes and DNA. The V and J calls and clone size come from TCRdb's table, not from the authors' own analysis. This sample gives about 340,000 distinct CDR3 sequences in total; approximately 12% of them show up just once. The top ten clonotypes cover 2.5% to 4% of the sample.

This clonotype has ten or more counts. Its antigen is unknown. Base-call qualities are not available, and no considerably larger clone is one nucleotide away. Study-wide findings and limitations: Because abundant contaminating clonotypes from the bulk population could be contained in FACS-sorted repertoires, computational filtering was required. The study included only two donors, which limits how far the findings can be generalized. A small share of clonotypes occurred in both CD4 and CD8 compartments, likely arising from convergent recombination. Most clones expanded after primary vaccination were re-detected after the booster (around 96% of CD4 and around 88% of CD8), suggesting broad memory maintenance. The secondary T-cell response was found to be weaker but faster than the primary response, with a peak reached on day 5 rather than on day 15.

V drops 1 base and J drops 4 bases, leaving 11 bases in between. CDR1 and CDR2, looked up from the germline V gene, are SGHRS and YFSETQ. The CDR3 starts with the cysteine, ends with the phenylalanine, and has 15 residues. Solely the CDR3 DNA is kept, with 45 bases framed from the first base. Recombination linked TRBV5-1 to TRBJ2-2; a tentative D call is TRBD1 (7 bases match). Sequencing was performed on CD4+ T cells sorted from PBMCs, taken 15 days after the yellow fever booster vaccination. This TCR derives from a man younger than 30 who received the YFV17D yellow fever vaccine. The CDR3 in this case is CASSLRGDSTGELFF. The nucleotide sequence reads as follows: TGCGCCAGCAGCTTGCGCGGGGACAGCACCGGGGAGCTGTTTTTT.